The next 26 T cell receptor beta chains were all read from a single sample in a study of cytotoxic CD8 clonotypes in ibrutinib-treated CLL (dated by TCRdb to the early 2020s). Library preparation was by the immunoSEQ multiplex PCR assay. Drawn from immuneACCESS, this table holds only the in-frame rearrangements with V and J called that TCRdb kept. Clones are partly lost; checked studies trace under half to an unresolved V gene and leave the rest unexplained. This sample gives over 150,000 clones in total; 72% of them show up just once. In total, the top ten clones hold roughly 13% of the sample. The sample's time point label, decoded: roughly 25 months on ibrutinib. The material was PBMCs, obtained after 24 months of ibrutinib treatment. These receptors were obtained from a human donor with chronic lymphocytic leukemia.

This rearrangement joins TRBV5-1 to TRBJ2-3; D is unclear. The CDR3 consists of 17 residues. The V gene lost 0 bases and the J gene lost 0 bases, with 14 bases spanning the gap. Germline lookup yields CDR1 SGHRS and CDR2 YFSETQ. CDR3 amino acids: CASSLAGLAPSTDTQYF. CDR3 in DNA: TGCGCCAGCAGCTTGGCCGGTTTGGCGCCTAGCACAGATACGCAGTATTTT.

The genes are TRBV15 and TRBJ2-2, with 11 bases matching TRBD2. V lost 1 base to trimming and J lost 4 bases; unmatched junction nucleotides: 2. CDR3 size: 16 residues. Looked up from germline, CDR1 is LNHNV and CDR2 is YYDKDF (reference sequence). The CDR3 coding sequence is TGTGCCACCAGCAGAGGACTAGCGGGGAGCACCGGGGAGCTGTTTTTT. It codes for CATSRGLAGSTGELFF.

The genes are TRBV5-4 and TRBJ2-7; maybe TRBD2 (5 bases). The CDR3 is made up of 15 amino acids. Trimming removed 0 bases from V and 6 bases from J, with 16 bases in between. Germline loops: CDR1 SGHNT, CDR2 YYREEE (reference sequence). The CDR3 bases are TGTGCCAGCAGCTTGGAAATGGGGTTTAGCGCCGAGCAGTACTTC. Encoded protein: CASSLEMGFSAEQYF.

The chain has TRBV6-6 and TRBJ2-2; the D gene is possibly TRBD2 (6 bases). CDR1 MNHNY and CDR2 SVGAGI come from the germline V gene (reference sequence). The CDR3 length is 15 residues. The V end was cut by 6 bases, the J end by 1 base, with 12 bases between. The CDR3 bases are TGTGCCAGCAGACATCCAGCGGGGAACACCGGGGAGCTGTTTTTT. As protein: CASRHPAGNTGELFF.

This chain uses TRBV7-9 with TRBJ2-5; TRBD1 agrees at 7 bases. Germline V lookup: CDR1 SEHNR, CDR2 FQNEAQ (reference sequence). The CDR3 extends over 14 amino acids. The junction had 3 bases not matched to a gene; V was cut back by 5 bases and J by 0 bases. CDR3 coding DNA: TGTGCCAGCAGCCGAGGGACAGACCAAGAGACCCAGTACTTC. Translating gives CASSRGTDQETQYF.

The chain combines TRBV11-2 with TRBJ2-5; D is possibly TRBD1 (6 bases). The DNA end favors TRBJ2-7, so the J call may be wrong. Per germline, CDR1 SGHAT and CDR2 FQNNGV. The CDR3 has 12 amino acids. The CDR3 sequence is CASTTTGYEQYF. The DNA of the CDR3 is TGTGCCAGCACCACTACAGGGTACGAGCAGTACTTC.

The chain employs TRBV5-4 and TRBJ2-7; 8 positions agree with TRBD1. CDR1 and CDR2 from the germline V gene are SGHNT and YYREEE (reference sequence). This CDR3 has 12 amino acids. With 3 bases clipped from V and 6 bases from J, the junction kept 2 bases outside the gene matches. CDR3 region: CASSWTGTEQYF. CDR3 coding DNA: TGTGCCAGCAGCTGGACAGGGACCGAGCAGTACTTC.

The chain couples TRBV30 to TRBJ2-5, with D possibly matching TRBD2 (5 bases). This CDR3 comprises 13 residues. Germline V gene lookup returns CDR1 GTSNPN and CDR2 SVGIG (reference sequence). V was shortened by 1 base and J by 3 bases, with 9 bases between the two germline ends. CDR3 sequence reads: CAWSGGLEETQYF. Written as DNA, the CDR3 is TGTGCCTGGAGTGGAGGGTTGGAAGAGACCCAGTACTTC.

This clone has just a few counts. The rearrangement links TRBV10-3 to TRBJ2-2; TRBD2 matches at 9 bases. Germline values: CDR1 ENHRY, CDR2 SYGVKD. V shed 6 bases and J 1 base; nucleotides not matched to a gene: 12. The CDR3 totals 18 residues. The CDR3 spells CAIRAGNSGRRNTGELFF. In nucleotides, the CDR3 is TGTGCCATCAGAGCGGGTAACAGCGGGAGGAGGAACACCGGGGAGCTGTTTTTT.

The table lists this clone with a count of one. CDR3 sequence: CASSAGTGIQPQHF. CDR3 DNA sequence: TGTGCCAGCAGCGCCGGGACAGGGATTCAGCCCCAGCATTTT. This rearrangement joins TRBV9 to TRBJ1-5, with TRBD1 matching 9 bases. Germline CDR1 is SGDLS and CDR2 is YYNGEE. The CDR3 runs 14 residues. The junction had 4 bases not matched to a gene; V was cut back by 3 bases and J by 6 bases. The full variable domain, rest sourced from reference TRBV9 and TRBJ1-5, is DSGVTQTPKHLITATGQRVTLRCSPRSGDLSVYWYQQSLDQGLQFLIQYYNGEERAKGNILERFSAQQFPDLHSELNLSSLELGDSALYFCASSAGTGIQPQHFGDGTRLSIL.

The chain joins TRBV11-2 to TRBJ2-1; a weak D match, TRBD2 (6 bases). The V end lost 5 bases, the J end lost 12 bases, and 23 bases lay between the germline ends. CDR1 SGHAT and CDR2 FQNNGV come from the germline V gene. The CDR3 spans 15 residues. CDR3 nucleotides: TGTGCCAGCAGCCCCCTGGGGCGGAGGGAAGGGTGGCAGTTCTTC. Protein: CASSPLGRREGWQFF.

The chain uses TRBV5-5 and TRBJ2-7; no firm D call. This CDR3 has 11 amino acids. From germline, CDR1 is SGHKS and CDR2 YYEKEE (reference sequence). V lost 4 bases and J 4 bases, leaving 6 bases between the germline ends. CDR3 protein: CASSVRYEQYF. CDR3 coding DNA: TGTGCCAGCAGCGTGAGGTACGAGCAGTACTTC.

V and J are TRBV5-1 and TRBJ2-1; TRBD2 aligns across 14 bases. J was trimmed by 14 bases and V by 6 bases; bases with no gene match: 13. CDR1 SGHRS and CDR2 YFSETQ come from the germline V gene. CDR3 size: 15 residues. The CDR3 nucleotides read TGCGCCAGCAACCCCGGGACTAGCGGGAGACTTTGGGAGTTCTTC. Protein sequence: CASNPGTSGRLWEFF.

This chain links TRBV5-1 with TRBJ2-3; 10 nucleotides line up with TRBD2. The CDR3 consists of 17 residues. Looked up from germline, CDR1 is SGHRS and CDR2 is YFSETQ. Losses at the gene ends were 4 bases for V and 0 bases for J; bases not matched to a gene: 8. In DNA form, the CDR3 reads TGCGCCAGCAGCCAATACACTAGCGGGGCTAGCACAGATACGCAGTATTTT. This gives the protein CASSQYTSGASTDTQYF.

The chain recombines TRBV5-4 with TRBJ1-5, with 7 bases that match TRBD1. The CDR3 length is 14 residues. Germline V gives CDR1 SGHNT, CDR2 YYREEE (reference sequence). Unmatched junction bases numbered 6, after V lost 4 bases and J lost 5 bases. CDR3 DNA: TGTGCCAGCAGCGTTGACAGGGTAGATCAGCCCCAGCATTTT. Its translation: CASSVDRVDQPQHF.

This CDR3 reads CASSETGTVHTGELFF. The CDR3 bases are TGTGCCAGCAGCGAAACCGGGACAGTGCACACCGGGGAGCTGTTTTTT. The V call is TRBV2, the J call TRBJ2-2; 7 bases are shared with TRBD1. The CDR3 extends over 16 amino acids. Trimming took 6 bases from V and 3 from J; bases not matched to a gene: 10. Per germline, CDR1 SNHLY and CDR2 FYNNEI.

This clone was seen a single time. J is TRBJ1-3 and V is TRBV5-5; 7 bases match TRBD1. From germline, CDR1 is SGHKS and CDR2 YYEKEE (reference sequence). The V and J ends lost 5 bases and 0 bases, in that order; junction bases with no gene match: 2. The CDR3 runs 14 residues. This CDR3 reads CASRGDSSGNTIYF. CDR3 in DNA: TGTGCCAGCAGAGGGGACAGCTCTGGAAACACCATATATTTT. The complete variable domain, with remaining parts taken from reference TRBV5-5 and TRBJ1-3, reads DAGVTQSPTHLIKTRGQQVTLRCSPISGHKSVSWYQQVLGQGPQFIFQYYEKEERGRGNFPDRFSARQFPNYSSELNVNALLLGDSALYLCASRGDSSGNTIYFGEGSWLTVV.

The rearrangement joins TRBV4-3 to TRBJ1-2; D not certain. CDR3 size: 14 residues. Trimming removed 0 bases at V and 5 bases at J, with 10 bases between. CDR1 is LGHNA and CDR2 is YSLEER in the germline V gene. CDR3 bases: TGCGCCAGCAGCCAAGATTGGCGGTTATATGGCTACACCTTC. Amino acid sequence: CASSQDWRLYGYTF.

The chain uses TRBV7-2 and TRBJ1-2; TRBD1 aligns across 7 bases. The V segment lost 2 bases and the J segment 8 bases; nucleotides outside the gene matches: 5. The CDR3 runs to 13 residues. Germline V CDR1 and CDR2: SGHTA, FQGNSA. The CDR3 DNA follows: TGTGCCAGCAGCTTAAGACAGGGAGGAGGCTACACCTTC. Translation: CASSLRQGGGYTF.

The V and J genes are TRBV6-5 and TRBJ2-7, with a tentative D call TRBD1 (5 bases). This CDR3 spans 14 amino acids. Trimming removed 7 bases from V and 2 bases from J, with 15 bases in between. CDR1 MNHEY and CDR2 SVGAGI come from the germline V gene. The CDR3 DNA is TGTGCCAGCAAGGGGAACATCGCAACCTACGAGCAGTACTTC. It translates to CASKGNIATYEQYF.

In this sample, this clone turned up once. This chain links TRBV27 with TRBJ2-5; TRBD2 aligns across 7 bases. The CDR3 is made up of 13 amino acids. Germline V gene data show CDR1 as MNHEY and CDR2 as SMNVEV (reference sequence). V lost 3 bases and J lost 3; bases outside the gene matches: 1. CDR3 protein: CASSFGLEETQYF. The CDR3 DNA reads TGTGCCAGCAGTTTCGGACTAGAAGAGACCCAGTACTTC.

The CDR3 DNA reads as TGTGCCTGGAGGCGGTACAATGAGCAGTTCTTC. Translating it yields CAWRRYNEQFF. The V gene is TRBV30, the J gene TRBJ2-1; D is ambiguous. The CDR3 has 11 amino acids. V lost 3 bases and J 4 bases, leaving 4 bases between the germline ends. Germline loops: CDR1 GTSNPN, CDR2 SVGIG (reference sequence).

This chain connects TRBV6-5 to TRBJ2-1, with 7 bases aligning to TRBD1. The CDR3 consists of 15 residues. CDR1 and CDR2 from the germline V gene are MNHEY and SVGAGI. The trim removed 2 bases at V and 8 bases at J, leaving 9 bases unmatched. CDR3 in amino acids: CASSYVTGDLDEQFF. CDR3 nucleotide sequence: TGTGCCAGCAGTTACGTCACAGGGGATCTGGATGAGCAGTTCTTC.

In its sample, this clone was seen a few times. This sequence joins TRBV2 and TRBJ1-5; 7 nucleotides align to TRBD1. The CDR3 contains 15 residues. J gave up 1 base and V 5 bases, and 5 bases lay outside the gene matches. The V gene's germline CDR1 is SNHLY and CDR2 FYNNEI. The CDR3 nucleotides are TGTGCCAGCAGTCCCCTGGGACAGAGCAATCAGCCCCAGCATTTT. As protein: CASSPLGQSNQPQHF. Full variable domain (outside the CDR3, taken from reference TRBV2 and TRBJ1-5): EPEVTQTPSHQVTQMGQEVILRCVPISNHLYFYWYRQILGQKVEFLVSFYNNEISEKSEIFDDQFSVERPDGSNFTLKIRSTKLEDSAMYFCASSPLGQSNQPQHFGDGTRLSIL.

CDR3 residues: CASSPTYRAGEKLFF. CDR3 sequence (DNA): TGTGCCAGCAGCCCCACGTACAGGGCCGGTGAAAAACTGTTTTTT. V and J are TRBV7-9 and TRBJ1-4, with D possibly TRBD1 on 6 matching bases. The CDR3 loop spans 15 amino acids. CDR1 SEHNR and CDR2 FQNEAQ come from the germline V gene (reference sequence). V was clipped by 5 bases and J by 7 bases, with 17 bases between them.

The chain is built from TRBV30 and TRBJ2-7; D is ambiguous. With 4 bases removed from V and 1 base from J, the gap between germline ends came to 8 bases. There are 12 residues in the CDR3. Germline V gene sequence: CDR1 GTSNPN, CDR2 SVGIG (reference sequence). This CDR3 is CAWMGGSYEQYF. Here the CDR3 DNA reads TGTGCCTGGATGGGTGGGTCCTACGAGCAGTACTTC.